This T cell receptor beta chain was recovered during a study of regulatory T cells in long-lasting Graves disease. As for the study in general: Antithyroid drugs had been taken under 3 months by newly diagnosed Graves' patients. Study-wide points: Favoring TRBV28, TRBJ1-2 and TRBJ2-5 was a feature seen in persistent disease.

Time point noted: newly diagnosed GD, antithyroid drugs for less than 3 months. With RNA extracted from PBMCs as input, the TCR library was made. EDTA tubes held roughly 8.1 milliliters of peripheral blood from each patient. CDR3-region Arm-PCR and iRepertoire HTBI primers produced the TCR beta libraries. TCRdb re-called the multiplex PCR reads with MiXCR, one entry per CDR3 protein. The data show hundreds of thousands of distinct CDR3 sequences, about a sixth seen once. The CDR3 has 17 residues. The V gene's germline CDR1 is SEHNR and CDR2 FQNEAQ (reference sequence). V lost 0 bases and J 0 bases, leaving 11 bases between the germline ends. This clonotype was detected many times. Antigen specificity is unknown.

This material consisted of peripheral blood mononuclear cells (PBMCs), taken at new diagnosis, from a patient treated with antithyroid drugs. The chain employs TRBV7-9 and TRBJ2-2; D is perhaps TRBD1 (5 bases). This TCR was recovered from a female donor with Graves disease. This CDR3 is CASSLAVGPANTGELFF. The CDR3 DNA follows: TGTGCCAGCAGCTTAGCAGTGGGGCCCGCGAACACCGGGGAGCTGTTTTTT.